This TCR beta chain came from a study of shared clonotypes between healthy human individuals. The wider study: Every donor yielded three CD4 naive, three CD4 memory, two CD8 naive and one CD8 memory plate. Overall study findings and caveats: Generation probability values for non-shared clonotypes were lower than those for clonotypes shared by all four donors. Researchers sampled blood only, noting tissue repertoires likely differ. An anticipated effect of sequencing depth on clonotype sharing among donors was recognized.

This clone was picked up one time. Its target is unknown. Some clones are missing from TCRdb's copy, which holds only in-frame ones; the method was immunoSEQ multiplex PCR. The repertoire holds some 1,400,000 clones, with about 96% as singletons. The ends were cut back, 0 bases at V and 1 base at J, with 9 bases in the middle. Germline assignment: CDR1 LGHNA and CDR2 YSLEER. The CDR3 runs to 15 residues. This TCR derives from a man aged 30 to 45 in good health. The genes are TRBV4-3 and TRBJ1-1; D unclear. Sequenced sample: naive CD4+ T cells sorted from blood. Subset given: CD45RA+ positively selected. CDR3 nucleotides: TGCGCCAGCAGCCAAGATCTCCGGGAGAACACTGAAGCTTTCTTT. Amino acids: CASSQDLRENTEAFF.